The 8 T cell receptor beta chains listed next were all sequenced from one sample in a study of T cell responses to AZD1222 COVID-19 vaccine. This table comes from immunoSEQ multiplex PCR, and its TCRdb copy is limited to in-frame clones, with some not included. The table includes some 69,000 clones, about 80% detected once. The sequencing used peripheral blood, collected 28 days after the second AZD1222 dose. The receptor source for this set is an adult who received the AZD1222 COVID-19 vaccine.

This chain links TRBV11-2 with TRBJ2-5; 10 positions agree with TRBD1. After removal of 2 bases from V and 5 bases from J, the junction contained 8 bases not matched to a gene. Germline CDR1 and CDR2: SGHAT and FQNNGV. The CDR3 covers 16 residues. CDR3 protein: CASSLNRDRGWETQYF. DNA of the CDR3: TGTGCCAGCAGCTTAAACCGGGACAGGGGTTGGGAGACCCAGTACTTC.

This clone has ten or more counts. The V gene is TRBV29-1, the J gene TRBJ1-2, with D tentatively TRBD1 (6 bases). Germline V gives CDR1 SQVTM, CDR2 ANQGSEA. This CDR3 comprises 12 residues. V lost 7 bases and J 3 bases, leaving 12 bases between the germline ends. CDR3 amino acids: CSAVDSYYGYTF. DNA of the CDR3: TGCAGCGCTGTGGACAGCTACTATGGCTACACCTTC.

The chain recombines TRBV7-9 with TRBJ2-5, with D tentatively TRBD2 (7 bases). CDR3 length equals 15 residues. Germline V gene data show CDR1 as SEHNR and CDR2 as FQNEAQ (reference sequence). Trimming left V 1 base short and J 5 bases short, with 14 bases between. CDR3 coding DNA: TGTGCCAGCAGCTTAGGTCTCGGGGGGCAGGAGACCCAGTACTTC. Translation: CASSLGLGGQETQYF.

The chain recombines TRBV7-2 with TRBJ2-4; a weak D match, TRBD1 (6 bases). V lost 8 bases to trimming and J lost 8 bases, with 13 bases between them. Looked up from germline, CDR1 is SGHTA and CDR2 is FQGNSA. CDR3 size: 12 residues. Here the CDR3 reads CASRDTQDIQYF. CDR3 coding DNA: TGTGCCAGCCGGGACACCCAGGACATTCAGTACTTC.

The chain uses TRBV5-1 and TRBJ1-1; D unclear. There are 12 residues in the CDR3. With 5 bases removed from V and 4 bases from J, the gap between germline ends came to 9 bases. CDR1 and CDR2 (germline): SGHRS, YFSETQ. Here the CDR3 reads CASRLDITEAFF. The CDR3, as DNA: TGCGCCAGCAGGCTTGACATCACTGAAGCTTTCTTT.

The rearrangement joins TRBV4-1 to TRBJ1-2; D is unresolved. The CDR3 spans 13 residues. CDR1 and CDR2 (germline): MGHRA, YSYEKL. Between the trimmed V and J ends, which lost 4 bases and 7 bases, there was a span of 13 bases. CDR3 amino acids: CASSPIAGSGYTF. CDR3 coding DNA: TGCGCCAGCAGCCCTATCGCGGGGTCTGGCTACACCTTC.

This chain joins TRBV6-2 or TRBV6-3 and TRBJ1-5, with TRBD1 as a possible D gene (5 bases). V shed 3 bases and J shed 5 bases, with 17 bases lying between them. Germline-derived CDR1 and CDR2 are MNHEY and SVGEGT. The CDR3 has 16 residues. The CDR3 DNA follows: TGTGCCAGCAGTTATGGTAGAGGGGCACGGGATCAGCCCCAGCATTTT. Protein: CASSYGRGARDQPQHF.

This clone was counted a single time. The chain uses TRBV2 and TRBJ1-2, with 10 bases that match TRBD1. Germline values: CDR1 SNHLY, CDR2 FYNNEI. Trimming at V came to 8 bases and at J to 4 bases, leaving 10 bases not matched to a gene. This CDR3 is built from 15 residues. CDR3 sequence: CASQPGDRGSYGYTF. CDR3 nucleotides: TGTGCCAGCCAACCCGGGGACAGGGGTTCCTATGGCTACACCTTC.